Listed here is a single T cell receptor beta chain. Its antigen is unidentified. This entry is derived from a study of OX40 agonist ivuxolimab in advanced cancers. Study-level information: Patients received intravenous ivuxolimab every 2 weeks at 0.01 to 10 mg/kg. At 82.7% male, the cohort had a mean age of approximately 60 years, ranging from 23 to 79. Partial response was recorded in three patients: one hepatocellular carcinoma and two cutaneous melanoma cases.

Study-level results: Some of the nonresponding patients also showed low levels of normalized T-cell clonal expansion.

Sequencing was performed with immunoSEQ multiplex PCR; in TCRdb, only in-frame clones are kept and a portion is missing. Of roughly 35,000 clones in the sample, 92% were seen once. Germline CDR1 and CDR2: SGHRS and YFSETQ. Trimming stripped 4 bases from V and 0 bases from J, with 14 bases between. CDR3 length: 16 residues. This receptor was taken from an adult with an advanced solid tumor such as melanoma, head and neck, liver or kidney cancer. The source was CD4+ or CD8+ T cells sorted from blood, collected in a trial of the OX40 agonist ivuxolimab. This sequence joins TRBV5-1 and TRBJ2-1; D gene ambiguous. Here the CDR3 DNA reads TGCGCCAGCAGCCAATCACTTTACAGCTCCTACAATGAGCAGTTCTTC. This encodes CASSQSLYSSYNEQFF.